This entry lists 2 T cell receptor beta chains sequenced from one sample in a study of T-cell reconstitution after alpha-beta-depleted transplantation in children. Library preparation (for TCRbeta) was performed with unique molecular identifiers. TCRdb analysed the PCR reads with MiXCR anew, one entry per CDR3 protein. The data show 490,000 or so distinct CDR3 sequences, under 15% seen once. The starting material was PBMCs from the stem cell graft donor, obtained from the stem cell graft. These receptors were collected from a human donor who donated a stem cell graft to a child with combined immunodeficiency.

This clonotype was observed at least ten times. The chain uses TRBV29-1 and TRBJ2-7; D is ambiguous. The ends were cut back, 4 bases at V and 2 bases at J, with 15 bases in the middle. CDR3 size: 14 residues. Germline CDR1 is SQVTM and CDR2 is ANQGSEA. CDR3 bases: TGCAGCGTTGGGCAGTGGAACCAAGCCTACGAGCAGTACTTC. Its protein product is CSVGQWNQAYEQYF.

This clonotype was observed a few times. The chain combines TRBV6-6 with TRBJ2-5; 8 bases align to TRBD2. V lost 5 bases to trimming and J lost 5 bases; unmatched junction nucleotides: 7. This CDR3 comprises 14 residues. Germline CDR1 and CDR2: MNHNY and SVGAGI (reference sequence). The CDR3 bases are TGTGCCAGCAGTACTAGGACTAGCAAGGAGACCCAGTACTTC. It is translated as CASSTRTSKETQYF.